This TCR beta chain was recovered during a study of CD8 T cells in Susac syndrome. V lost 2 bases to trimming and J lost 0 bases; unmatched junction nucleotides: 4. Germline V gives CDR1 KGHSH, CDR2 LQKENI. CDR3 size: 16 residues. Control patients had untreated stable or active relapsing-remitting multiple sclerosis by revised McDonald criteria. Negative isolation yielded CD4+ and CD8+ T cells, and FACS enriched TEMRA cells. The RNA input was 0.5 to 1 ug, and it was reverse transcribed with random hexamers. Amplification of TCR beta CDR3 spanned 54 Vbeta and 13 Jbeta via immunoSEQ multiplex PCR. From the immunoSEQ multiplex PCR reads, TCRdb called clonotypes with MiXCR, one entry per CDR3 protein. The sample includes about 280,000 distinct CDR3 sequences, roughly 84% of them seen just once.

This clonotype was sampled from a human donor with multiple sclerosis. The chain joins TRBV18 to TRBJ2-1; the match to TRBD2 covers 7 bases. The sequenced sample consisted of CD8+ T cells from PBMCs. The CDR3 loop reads CASSPWGGSSYNEQFF. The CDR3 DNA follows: TGTGCCAGCTCACCATGGGGCGGGAGCTCCTACAATGAGCAGTTCTTC.